The next 13 T cell receptor beta chains were all read from a single sample in a study of blood T cell repertoires in COVID-19. TCRdb keeps only in-frame clones here, not all; method: immunoSEQ multiplex PCR. The sample lists approximately 280,000 clones, roughly 90% occurring once. Sequences were obtained from peripheral blood. The origin of the receptors is a woman in her 30s with COVID-19, enrolled during active disease.

CDR3 region: CASSLDADEQFF. For the CDR3, the DNA is TGTGCCAGCAGCCTAGATGCGGATGAGCAGTTCTTC. The V gene is TRBV3-1 (or the pseudogene TRBV3-2), the J gene TRBJ2-1; D ambiguous. Trimming took 4 bases from V and 8 from J, leaving 9 bases between them. Germline V gene data show CDR1 as LGHDT and CDR2 as YNNKEL (reference sequence). The CDR3 consists of 12 residues.

The chain links TRBV30 to TRBJ1-5, with a weak D call TRBD1 (5 bases). This CDR3 region has 13 residues. Germline loops: CDR1 GTSNPN, CDR2 SVGIG (reference sequence). The V end lost 4 bases, the J end lost 4 bases, and 11 bases lay between the germline ends. The CDR3 DNA reads as TGTGCCTGGAATACGCGGGGGAATCAGCCCCAGCATTTT. Amino acids: CAWNTRGNQPQHF. Drawing the rest from reference TRBV30 and TRBJ1-5, the complete variable domain is SQTIHQWPATLVQPVGSPLSLECTVEGTSNPNLYWYRQAAGRGLQLLFYSVGIGQISSEVPQNLSASRPQDRQFILSSKKLLLSDSGFYLCAWNTRGNQPQHFGDGTRLSIL.

The chain joins TRBV19 to TRBJ1-1; D remains unclear. The V end was cut by 3 bases, the J end by 3 bases, with 11 bases between. Per the germline V gene, CDR1 is LNHDA and CDR2 is SQIVND (reference sequence). CDR3 length: 14 amino acids. CDR3 region: CASSIHGEDTEAFF. The CDR3 nucleotides are TGTGCCAGTAGTATTCACGGGGAGGACACTGAAGCTTTCTTT.

The chain links TRBV5-8 to TRBJ1-1, with a weak D call TRBD1 (5 bases). Germline CDR1 is SGHTS and CDR2 is YDEGEE. Trimming took off 7 bases at V and 5 bases at J, with 15 bases between the two ends. There are 13 residues in the CDR3. CDR3 DNA: TGTGCCAGCTCCCCTGGAGGGGTGACTGAAGCTTTCTTT. Protein product: CASSPGGVTEAFF.

The chain recombines TRBV28 with TRBJ1-1, with 7 nucleotides matching TRBD1. CDR1 MDHEN and CDR2 SYDVKM come from the germline V gene. The CDR3 spans 15 residues. Trimming cost V 3 bases and J 5 bases; bases outside gene matches: 9. The CDR3 bases are TGTGCCAGCAGTTTTATGGGACAGAGGATAACTGAAGCTTTCTTT. Translated: CASSFMGQRITEAFF.

The chain recombines TRBV6-5 with TRBJ1-5; possible D gene TRBD1, 5 bases. Germline V lookup: CDR1 MNHEY, CDR2 SVGAGI. V was pared by 6 bases and J by 2 bases, with 14 bases between. There are 15 residues in the CDR3. The CDR3 DNA reads TGTGCCAGCAGGACAGAAGCACTGGGCAATCAGCCCCAGCATTTT. This encodes CASRTEALGNQPQHF.

The chain employs TRBV19 and TRBJ1-4; D remains unclear. From germline, CDR1 is LNHDA and CDR2 SQIVND (reference sequence). CDR3 length: 14 amino acids. V was clipped by 3 bases and J by 8 bases, with 13 bases between them. CDR3 coding DNA: TGTGCCAGTAGTATCGACCGAAGAGGGGAAAAACTGTTTTTT. Translating gives CASSIDRRGEKLFF.

The rearrangement uses TRBV5-1 and TRBJ1-6, with D possibly TRBD1 on 6 matching bases. V lost 0 bases and J lost 8, with 6 bases in between. The germline V gene encodes CDR1 SGHRS and CDR2 YFSETQ. CDR3 length equals 13 residues. The CDR3 DNA sequence: TGCGCCAGCAGCTTGGACAGGGATTCACCCCTCCACTTT. This translates into CASSLDRDSPLHF. Using reference TRBV5-1 and TRBJ1-6 for the parts outside the CDR3, the full variable domain is KAGVTQTPRYLIKTRGQQVTLSCSPISGHRSVSWYQQTPGQGLQFLFEYFSETQRNKGNFPGRFSGRQFSNSRSEMNVSTLELGDSALYLCASSLDRDSPLHFGNGTRLTVT.

The rearrangement uses TRBV27 and TRBJ1-2, with 7 bases identical to TRBD1. CDR1 MNHEY and CDR2 SMNVEV come from the germline V gene (reference sequence). J gave up 8 bases and V 3 bases, and 6 bases lay outside the gene matches. The length of the CDR3 is 13 residues. The CDR3 is CASSFRQGVGYTF. The CDR3 DNA reads TGTGCCAGCAGTTTTCGGCAGGGGGTAGGCTACACCTTC.

The chain uses TRBV6-6 and TRBJ2-7, with 8 positions matching TRBD1. Germline V gene data show CDR1 as MNHNY and CDR2 as SVGAGI (reference sequence). Unmatched junction bases numbered 13, after V lost 6 bases and J lost 6 bases. This CDR3 has 15 amino acids. For the CDR3, the DNA is TGTGCCAGCAGGAATAACGTTGGGCAGGGGGCCGAGCAGTACTTC. Residues: CASRNNVGQGAEQYF.

J is TRBJ2-7 and V is TRBV3-1 (or the pseudogene TRBV3-2), with TRBD1 matching 12 bases. CDR1 and CDR2 (germline): LGHDT, YNNKEL (reference sequence). The CDR3 contains 17 residues. Trimming at V came to 4 bases and at J to 4 bases, leaving 11 bases not matched to a gene. CDR3 nucleotides: TGTGCCAGCAGCCTGTTTTACCGGGACAGGGGGCGATACGAGCAGTACTTC. Protein sequence: CASSLFYRDRGRYEQYF.

The chain has TRBV28 and TRBJ2-3; 7 nucleotides line up with TRBD2. In germline, CDR1 is MDHEN, CDR2 SYDVKM. The CDR3 spans 17 residues. With V trimmed by 5 bases and J by 0 bases, 11 bases remained unmatched. The CDR3 is CASSAHQLAFSTDTQYF. CDR3 in DNA: TGTGCCAGCAGTGCCCATCAACTAGCGTTTAGCACAGATACGCAGTATTTT.

This chain uses TRBV9 with TRBJ1-2; D is ambiguous. Germline V CDR1 and CDR2: SGDLS, YYNGEE. The CDR3 has 15 amino acids. The V gene lost 0 bases and the J gene lost 4 bases, with 13 bases spanning the gap. The CDR3 here is CASSVGHKNPYGYTF. The CDR3 DNA sequence: TGTGCCAGCAGCGTAGGACATAAGAACCCCTATGGCTACACCTTC.